Listed here are 5 T cell receptor beta chains from one sample, sequenced in a study of CDR3 diversity in severe acne. Each CDR3 protein is one row after TCRdb ran MiXCR on the PCR reads. The table shows more than 80,000 distinct CDR3 sequences, with approximately 49% occurring only once. What was sequenced was blood. The receptors here all came from a male donor with severe acne vulgaris.

The J gene is TRBJ2-5, the V gene TRBV9; TRBD1 matches at 7 bases. The germline CDR1 and CDR2 sequences are SGDLS and YYNGEE. J gave up 0 bases and V 0 bases, and 2 bases lay outside the gene matches. There are 15 residues in the CDR3. The CDR3 protein is CASSVEGAYQETQYF. The CDR3 region has the DNA TGTGCCAGCAGCGTAGAGGGGGCGTACCAAGAGACCCAGTACTTC. The full variable domain, its missing parts supplied by reference TRBV9 and TRBJ2-5, is DSGVTQTPKHLITATGQRVTLRCSPRSGDLSVYWYQQSLDQGLQFLIQYYNGEERAKGNILERFSAQQFPDLHSELNLSSLELGDSALYFCASSVEGAYQETQYFGPGTRLLVL.

This chain links TRBV6-5 with TRBJ1-1; D may be TRBD1 (5 bases). The CDR3 has 14 amino acids. The V end lost 4 bases, the J end lost 1 base, and 10 bases lay between the germline ends. Germline CDR1 and CDR2: MNHEY and SVGAGI. CDR3 nucleotide sequence: TGTGCCAGCAGTTCCGGGACCGAGAACACTGAAGCTTTCTTT. This encodes CASSSGTENTEAFF.

This clonotype was seen repeatedly, ten times or more. The genes are TRBV5-1 and TRBJ2-5; D is undetermined. The CDR3 totals 14 residues. Deletions cut 0 bases from V and 5 bases from J, with 11 bases between. From germline, CDR1 is SGHRS and CDR2 YFSETQ. CDR3 coding DNA: TGCGCCAGCAGCTTGGGGGATAGGCAGGAGACCCAGTACTTC. Residues: CASSLGDRQETQYF.

The chain has TRBV11-2 and TRBJ2-2; 7 bases line up with TRBD1. With V trimmed by 3 bases and J by 1 base, 14 bases remained unmatched. There are 19 residues in the CDR3. Germline V gene lookup returns CDR1 SGHAT and CDR2 FQNNGV. In DNA form, the CDR3 reads TGTGCCAGCAGCTTTCCCCGGGACAGCGCACTGGGGAACACCGGGGAGCTGTTTTTT. Translated: CASSFPRDSALGNTGELFF.

Concerning this clonotype: This sequence may be a read error, since a much larger clone differs from it by one base. The gene calls are TRBV12-3 or TRBV12-4 and TRBJ2-7; tentatively, D is TRBD1 (6 bases). This CDR3 comprises 14 residues. V was pared by 6 bases and J by 9 bases, with 21 bases between. The DNA for the CDR3 is TGTGCCAGCAGACGAACGACAGGTCCACCAGTGCAGTACTTC. It yields the protein CASRRTTGPPVQYF.